This TCR beta chain appears in the sequencing data of a study of Tregs in tolerant kidney transplant recipients. Assay used: immunoSEQ multiplex PCR; TCRdb lists only in-frame clones, some missing. The data hold some 66,000 clones, with roughly 89% observed a single time. The sample consisted of CD8+ T cells from blood, taken before the transplant. This sequence was found in a human donor who received a combined kidney and bone marrow transplant.

The CDR3 sequence: CASSRRQAPQETQYF. The CDR3 region has the DNA TGCGCCAGCAGCCGCAGACAGGCCCCCCAAGAGACCCAGTACTTC. V is TRBV4-1 and J is TRBJ2-5; D is perhaps TRBD1 (6 bases). Germline values: CDR1 MGHRA, CDR2 YSYEKL. V was clipped by 4 bases and J by 1 base, with 13 bases between them. The CDR3 is 15 amino acids.